This T cell receptor beta chain was captured by sequencing in a study of blood T cell repertoires in COVID-19. Study context: The analysed material was cDNA or gDNA that came from T cells, B-cell-depleted T cells, or PBMCs.

Patients at the Seattle site were enrolled during active infection and followed longitudinally. In the original analysis: Quantification of nucleated cells was approximated via reference gene primer amplification. Here immunoSEQ multiplex PCR was the method, and the copy in TCRdb shows in-frame clones only, minus some. V, J and clone size are taken as reported in that table, and D and trimming were inferred from the DNA itself. The sample holds tens of thousands of clones, roughly 77% seen once. This CDR3 comprises 13 residues. Trimming pared 5 bases from V and 4 bases from J, leaving 13 bases between. CDR1 and CDR2 (germline): SGHKS, YYEKEE (reference sequence).

The chain carries TRBV5-5 and TRBJ2-7; a weak D match, TRBD1 (5 bases). Sequenced sample: peripheral blood. This sequence was found in a woman aged 70-85 years with COVID-19, enrolled during active disease. The CDR3 DNA is TGTGCCAGCAGTCATGGGGCAGGGTACGAGCAGTACTTC. It translates to CASSHGAGYEQYF.